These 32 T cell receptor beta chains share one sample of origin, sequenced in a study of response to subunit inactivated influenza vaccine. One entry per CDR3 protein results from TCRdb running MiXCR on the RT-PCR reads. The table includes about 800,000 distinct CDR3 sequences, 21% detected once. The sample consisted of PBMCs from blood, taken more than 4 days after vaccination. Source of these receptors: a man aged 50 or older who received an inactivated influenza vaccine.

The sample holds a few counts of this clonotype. CDR3 sequence reads: CSASPSTGGATDTQYF. CDR3 nucleotide sequence: TGCAGTGCCTCTCCCTCTACGGGAGGAGCCACAGATACGCAGTATTTT. The chain links TRBV20-1 to TRBJ2-3; 7 bases line up with TRBD2. V was clipped by 6 bases and J by 2 bases; unmatched bases: 14. The CDR3 contains 16 residues. CDR1 is DFQATT, CDR2 SNEGSKA, per germline (reference sequence).

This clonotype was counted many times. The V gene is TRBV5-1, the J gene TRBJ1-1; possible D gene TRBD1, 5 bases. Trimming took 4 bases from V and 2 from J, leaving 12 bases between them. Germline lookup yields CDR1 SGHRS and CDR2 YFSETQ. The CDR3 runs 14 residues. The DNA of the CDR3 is TGCGCCAGCAGCCCCAAGACAGTTAACACTGAAGCTTTCTTT. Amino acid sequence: CASSPKTVNTEAFF. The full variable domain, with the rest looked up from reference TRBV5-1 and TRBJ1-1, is KAGVTQTPRYLIKTRGQQVTLSCSPISGHRSVSWYQQTPGQGLQFLFEYFSETQRNKGNFPGRFSGRQFSNSRSEMNVSTLELGDSALYLCASSPKTVNTEAFFGQGTRLTVV.

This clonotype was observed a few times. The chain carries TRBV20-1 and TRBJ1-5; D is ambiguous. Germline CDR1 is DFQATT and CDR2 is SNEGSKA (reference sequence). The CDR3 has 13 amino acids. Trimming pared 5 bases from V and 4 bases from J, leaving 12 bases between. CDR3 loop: CSAAPTANQPQHF. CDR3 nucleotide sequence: TGCAGTGCTGCCCCAACAGCGAATCAGCCCCAGCATTTT.

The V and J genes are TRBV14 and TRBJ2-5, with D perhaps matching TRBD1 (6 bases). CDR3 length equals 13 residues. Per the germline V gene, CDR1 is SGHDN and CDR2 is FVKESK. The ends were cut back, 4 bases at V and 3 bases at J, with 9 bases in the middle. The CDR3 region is CASSRQVEETQYF. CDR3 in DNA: TGTGCCAGCAGCCGACAGGTGGAAGAGACCCAGTACTTC. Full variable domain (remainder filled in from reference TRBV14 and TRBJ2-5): EAGVTQFPSHSVIEKGQTVTLRCDPISGHDNLYWYRRVMGKEIKFLLHFVKESKQDESGMPNNRFLAERTGGTYSTLKVQPAELEDSGVYFCASSRQVEETQYFGPGTRLLVL.

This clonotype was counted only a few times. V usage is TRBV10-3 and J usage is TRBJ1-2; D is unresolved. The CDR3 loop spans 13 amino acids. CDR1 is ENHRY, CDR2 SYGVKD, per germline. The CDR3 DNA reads TGTGGATATCAGGAGACGAGGTACTATGGCTACACCTTC. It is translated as CGYQETRYYGYTF.

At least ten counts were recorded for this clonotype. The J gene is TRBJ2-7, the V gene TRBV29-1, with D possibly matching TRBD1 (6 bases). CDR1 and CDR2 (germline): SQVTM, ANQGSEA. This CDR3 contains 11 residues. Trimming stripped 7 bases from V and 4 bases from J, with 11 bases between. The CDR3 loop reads CSGGQAYEQYF. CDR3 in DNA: TGCAGCGGGGGACAAGCTTACGAGCAGTACTTC.

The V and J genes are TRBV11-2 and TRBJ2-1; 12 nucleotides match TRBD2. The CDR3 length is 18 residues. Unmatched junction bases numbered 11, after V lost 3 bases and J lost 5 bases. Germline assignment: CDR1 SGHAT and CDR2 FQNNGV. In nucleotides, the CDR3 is TGTGCCAGCAGCTTCGGACTAGCGGGACTGATAGGGAACAATGAGCAGTTCTTC. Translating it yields CASSFGLAGLIGNNEQFF.

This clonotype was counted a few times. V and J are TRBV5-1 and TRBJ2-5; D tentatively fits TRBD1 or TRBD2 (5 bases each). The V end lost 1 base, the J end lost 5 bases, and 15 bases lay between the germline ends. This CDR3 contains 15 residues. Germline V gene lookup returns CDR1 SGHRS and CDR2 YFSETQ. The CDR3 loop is CASSLSVGVGETQYF. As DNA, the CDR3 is TGCGCCAGCAGCTTGTCGGTGGGGGTCGGGGAGACCCAGTACTTC.

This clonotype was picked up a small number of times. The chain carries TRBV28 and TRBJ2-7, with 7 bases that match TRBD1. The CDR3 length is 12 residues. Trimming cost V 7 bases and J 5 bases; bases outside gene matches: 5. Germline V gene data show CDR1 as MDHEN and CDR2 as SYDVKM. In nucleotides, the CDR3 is TGTGCCAGCAAGACAGGGTTCGACGAGCAGTACTTC. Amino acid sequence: CASKTGFDEQYF.

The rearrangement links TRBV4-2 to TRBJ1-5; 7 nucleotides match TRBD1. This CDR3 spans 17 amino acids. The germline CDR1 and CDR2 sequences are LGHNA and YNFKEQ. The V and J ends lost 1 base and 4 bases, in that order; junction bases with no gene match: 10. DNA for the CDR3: TGTGCCAGCAGCCAAGGGACGGTCGGGACAGTAAATCAGCCCCAGCATTTT. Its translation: CASSQGTVGTVNQPQHF.

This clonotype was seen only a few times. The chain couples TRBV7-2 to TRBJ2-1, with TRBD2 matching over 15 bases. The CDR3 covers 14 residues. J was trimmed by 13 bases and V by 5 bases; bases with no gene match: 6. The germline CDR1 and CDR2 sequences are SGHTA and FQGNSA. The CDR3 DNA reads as TGTGCCAGCAGCCTCGGACTAGCGGGGGGGCATCAGTTCTTC. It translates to CASSLGLAGGHQFF.

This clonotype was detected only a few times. CDR3 DNA: TGCAGTGCTAGAGATCGACAAATTTACAATGAGCAGTTCTTC. This sequence encodes CSARDRQIYNEQFF. The chain carries TRBV20-1 and TRBJ2-1, with unresolved D. The CDR3 sequence is 14 residues long. In germline, CDR1 is DFQATT, CDR2 SNEGSKA (reference sequence). V was cut by 0 bases and J by 4 bases, with 10 bases left in between.

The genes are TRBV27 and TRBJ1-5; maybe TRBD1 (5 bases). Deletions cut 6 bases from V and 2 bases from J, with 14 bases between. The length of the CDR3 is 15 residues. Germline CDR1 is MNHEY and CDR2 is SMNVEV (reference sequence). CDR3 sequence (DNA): TGTGCCAGCAGAAGTCACACGGGGGGCAATCAGCCCCAGCATTTT. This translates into CASRSHTGGNQPQHF.

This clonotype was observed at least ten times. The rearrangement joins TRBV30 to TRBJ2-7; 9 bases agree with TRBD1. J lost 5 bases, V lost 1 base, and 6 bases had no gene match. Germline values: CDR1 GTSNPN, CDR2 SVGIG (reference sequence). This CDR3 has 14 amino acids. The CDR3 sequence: CAWSAGQGWNEQYF. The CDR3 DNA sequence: TGTGCCTGGAGTGCTGGACAGGGGTGGAACGAGCAGTACTTC.

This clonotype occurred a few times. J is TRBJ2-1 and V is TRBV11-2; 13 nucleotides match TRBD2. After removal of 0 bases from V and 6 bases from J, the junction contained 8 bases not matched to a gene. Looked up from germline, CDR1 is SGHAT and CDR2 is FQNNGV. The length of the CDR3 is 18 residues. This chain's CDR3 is CASSLEGTSGILFNEQFF. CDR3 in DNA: TGTGCCAGCAGCTTAGAGGGGACTAGCGGGATATTGTTCAATGAGCAGTTCTTC.

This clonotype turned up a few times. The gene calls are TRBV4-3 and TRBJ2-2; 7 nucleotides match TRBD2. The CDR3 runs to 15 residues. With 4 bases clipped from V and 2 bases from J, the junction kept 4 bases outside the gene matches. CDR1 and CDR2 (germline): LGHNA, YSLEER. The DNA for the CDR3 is TGCGCCAGCAGCCCTGGGGGGGTAAACACCGGGGAGCTGTTTTTT. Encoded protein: CASSPGGVNTGELFF.

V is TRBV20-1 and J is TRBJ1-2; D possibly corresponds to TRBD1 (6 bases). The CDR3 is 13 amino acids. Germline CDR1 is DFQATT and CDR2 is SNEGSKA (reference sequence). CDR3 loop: CRGTGIGSYGYTF. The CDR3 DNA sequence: TGCAGAGGTACAGGGATCGGAAGCTATGGCTACACCTTC.

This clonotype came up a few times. The CDR3 bases are TGTGCCACCAGCAAGTGGACAGGGGGAGATCAGCCCCAGCATTTT. Amino acids: CATSKWTGGDQPQHF. This rearrangement joins TRBV15 to TRBJ1-5; 10 bases are a match to TRBD1. There are 15 residues in the CDR3. CDR1 and CDR2 from the germline V gene are LNHNV and YYDKDF (reference sequence). The ends lost 4 bases at V and 5 bases at J; junction bases unmatched: 5.

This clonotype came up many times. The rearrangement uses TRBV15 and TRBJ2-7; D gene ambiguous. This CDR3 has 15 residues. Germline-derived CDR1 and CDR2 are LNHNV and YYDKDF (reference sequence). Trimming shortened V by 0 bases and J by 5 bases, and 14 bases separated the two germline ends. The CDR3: CATSRDPMELNEQYF. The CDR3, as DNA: TGTGCCACCAGCAGAGATCCCATGGAATTGAACGAGCAGTACTTC.

CDR3 protein: CASSLAPNRDTETQYF. CDR3 nucleotide sequence: TGTGCCAGCAGCTTAGCGCCTAACAGGGATACGGAGACCCAGTACTTC. V and J are TRBV7-9 and TRBJ2-5, with D maybe TRBD1 (6 bases). Per germline, CDR1 SEHNR and CDR2 FQNEAQ (reference sequence). This CDR3 has 16 amino acids. The germline V and J ends were trimmed by 0 bases and 5 bases, with 16 bases remaining between them.

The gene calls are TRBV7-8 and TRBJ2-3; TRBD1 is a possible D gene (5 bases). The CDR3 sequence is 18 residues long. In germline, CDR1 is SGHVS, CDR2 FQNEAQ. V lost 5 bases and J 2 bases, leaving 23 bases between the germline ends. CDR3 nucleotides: TGTGCCAGCAGCACCCAGCTAGGGGCCAAGAAGGTCACAGATACGCAGTATTTT. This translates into CASSTQLGAKKVTDTQYF.

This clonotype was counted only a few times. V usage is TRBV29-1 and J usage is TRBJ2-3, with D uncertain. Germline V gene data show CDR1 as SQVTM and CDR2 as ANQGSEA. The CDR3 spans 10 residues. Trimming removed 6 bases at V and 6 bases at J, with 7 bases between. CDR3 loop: CSVSRDTQYF. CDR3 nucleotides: TGCAGCGTCAGTCGGGATACGCAGTATTTT.

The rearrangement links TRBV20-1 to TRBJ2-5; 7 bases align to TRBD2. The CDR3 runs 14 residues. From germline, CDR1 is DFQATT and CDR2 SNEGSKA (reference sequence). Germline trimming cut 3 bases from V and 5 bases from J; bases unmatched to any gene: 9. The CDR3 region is CSASASGPRETQYF. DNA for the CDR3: TGCAGTGCTAGCGCTAGCGGCCCTCGGGAGACCCAGTACTTC.

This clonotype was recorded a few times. CDR3 coding DNA: TGTGCCAGCAGGGCCCGGTCCCCCCGTTTCAATCAGCCCCAGCATTTT. Translating it yields CASRARSPRFNQPQHF. The chain links TRBV28 to TRBJ1-5; D is ambiguous. Germline V gives CDR1 MDHEN, CDR2 SYDVKM. The ends were cut back, 6 bases at V and 3 bases at J, with 18 bases in the middle. The CDR3 totals 16 residues.

CDR3 protein: CASSLSGARAYNEQFF. In nucleotides, the CDR3 is TGTGCCAGCAGCTTATCTGGCGCCCGGGCCTACAATGAGCAGTTCTTC. The rearrangement uses TRBV7-2 and TRBJ2-1, with no clear D. CDR3 length: 16 residues. The V end was cut by 2 bases, the J end by 2 bases, with 13 bases between. From germline, CDR1 is SGHTA and CDR2 FQGNSA.

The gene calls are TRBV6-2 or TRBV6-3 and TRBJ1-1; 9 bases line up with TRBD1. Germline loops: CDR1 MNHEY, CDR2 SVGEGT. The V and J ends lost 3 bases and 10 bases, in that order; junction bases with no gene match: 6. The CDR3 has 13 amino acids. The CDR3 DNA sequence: TGTGCCAGCAGTTATATAACAGGGGGCCTAGCTTTCTTT. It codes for CASSYITGGLAFF.

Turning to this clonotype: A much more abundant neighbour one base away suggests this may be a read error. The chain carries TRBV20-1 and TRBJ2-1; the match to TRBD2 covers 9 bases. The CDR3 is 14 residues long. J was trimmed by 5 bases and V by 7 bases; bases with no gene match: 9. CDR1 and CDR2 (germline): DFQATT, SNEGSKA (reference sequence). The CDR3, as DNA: TGCAGTGGTTCCAAGAGCGGGGGGAACAATGAGCAGTTCTTC. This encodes CSGSKSGGNNEQFF.

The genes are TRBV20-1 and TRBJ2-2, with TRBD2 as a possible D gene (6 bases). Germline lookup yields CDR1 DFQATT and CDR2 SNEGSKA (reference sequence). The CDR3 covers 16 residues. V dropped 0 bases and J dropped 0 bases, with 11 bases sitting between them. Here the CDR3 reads CSARDPGDANTGELFF. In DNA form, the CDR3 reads TGCAGTGCTAGAGACCCGGGAGACGCGAACACCGGGGAGCTGTTTTTT.

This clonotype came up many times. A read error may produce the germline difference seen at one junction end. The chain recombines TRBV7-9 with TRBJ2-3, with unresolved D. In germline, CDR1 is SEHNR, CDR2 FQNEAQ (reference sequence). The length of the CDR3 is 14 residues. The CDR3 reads CASSLAQSTDTQYF. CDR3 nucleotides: TGTGCCAGCAGCTTAGCCCAGAGCACTGATACGCAGTATTTT.

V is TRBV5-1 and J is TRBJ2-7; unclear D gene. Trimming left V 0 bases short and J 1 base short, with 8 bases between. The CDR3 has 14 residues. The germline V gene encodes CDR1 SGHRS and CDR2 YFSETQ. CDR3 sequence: CASSLVSESYEQYF. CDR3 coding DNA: TGCGCCAGCAGCTTGGTCTCAGAATCCTACGAGCAGTACTTC.

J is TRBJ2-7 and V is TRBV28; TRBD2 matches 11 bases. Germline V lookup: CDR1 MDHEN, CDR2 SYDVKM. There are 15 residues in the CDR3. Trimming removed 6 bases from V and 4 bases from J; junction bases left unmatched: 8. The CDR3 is CASSYSGRVVYEQYF. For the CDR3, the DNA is TGTGCCAGCAGCTATAGCGGGAGGGTTGTTTACGAGCAGTACTTC.

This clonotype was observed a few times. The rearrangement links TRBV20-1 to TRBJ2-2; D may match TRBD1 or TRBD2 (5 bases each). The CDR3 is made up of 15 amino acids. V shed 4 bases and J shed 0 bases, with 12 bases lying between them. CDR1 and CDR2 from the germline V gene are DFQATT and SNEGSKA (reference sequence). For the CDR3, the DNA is TGCAGTGCTATTCCCGGGACGGCGAACACCGGGGAGCTGTTTTTT. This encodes CSAIPGTANTGELFF.